Below are 29 T cell receptor beta chains sequenced from a single sample in a study of blood T cells in healthy people across ages. With a J-beta primer mix and a sample-barcoded 5' primer, a second PCR ran about 6 to 11 cycles. MiXCR, applied by TCRdb to the 5' RACE reads, yields one record per CDR3 protein. This table holds hundreds of thousands of distinct CDR3 sequences, 20% to 30% found once. The data were also submitted as part of a second study, on T cells of mothers and their children.

Sequencing was done on a sample of blood. The receptors come from a boy aged 10-17 years in good health.

V usage is TRBV4-3 and J usage is TRBJ2-1; the D call may be TRBD1 or TRBD2 (6 bases each). The germline CDR1 and CDR2 sequences are LGHNA and YSLEER. The CDR3 has 19 residues. V was pared by 4 bases and J by 1 base, with 23 bases between. The CDR3 here is CASSPRGASAVRSYNEQFF. The CDR3 bases are TGCGCCAGCAGCCCAAGGGGGGCTAGCGCAGTCAGGTCCTACAATGAGCAGTTCTTC.

The chain is built from TRBV12-3 or TRBV12-4 and TRBJ2-3; tentatively, D is TRBD2 (6 bases). The CDR3 totals 16 residues. Trimming shortened V by 5 bases and J by 2 bases, and 17 bases separated the two germline ends. CDR3: CASSRTVGGDTDTQYF. CDR3 coding DNA: TGTGCCAGCAGTAGGACCGTTGGCGGGGACACAGATACGCAGTATTTT.

The CDR3 region is CASSQEIAVAGDNEQFF. CDR3 nucleotide sequence: TGCGCCAGCAGCCAAGAGATCGCGGTAGCGGGGGACAATGAGCAGTTCTTC. The chain has TRBV4-1 and TRBJ2-1, with 9 bases identical to TRBD2. J lost 5 bases, V lost 0 bases, and 8 bases had no gene match. CDR3 size: 17 residues. Germline CDR1 MGHRA, CDR2 YSYEKL.

The rearrangement links TRBV20-1 to TRBJ2-1; no clear D. V was clipped by 6 bases and J by 1 base, with 13 bases between them. This CDR3 region has 14 residues. The germline V gene encodes CDR1 DFQATT and CDR2 SNEGSKA (reference sequence). CDR3 sequence reads: CSAASYRSYNEQFF. As DNA, the CDR3 is TGCAGTGCCGCGTCCTACCGATCCTACAATGAGCAGTTCTTC.

The chain employs TRBV5-1 and TRBJ2-4; 16 bases agree with TRBD2. Germline V CDR1 and CDR2: SGHRS, YFSETQ. The length of the CDR3 is 16 residues. V shed 4 bases and J 13 bases; nucleotides not matched to a gene: 11. CDR3 region: CASSHGTSGGVTVQYF. CDR3 nucleotides: TGCGCCAGCAGCCACGGGACTAGCGGGGGGGTAACTGTCCAGTACTTC.

With regard to this clonotype: One junction end does not reproduce the germline sequence, and a read error may be involved. The chain employs TRBV6-5 and TRBJ2-1; a weak D match, TRBD2 (6 bases). Germline assignment: CDR1 MNHEY and CDR2 SVGAGI. The CDR3 loop spans 16 amino acids. The CDR3 here is CASNYLREKNYNEQFF. The CDR3 DNA is TGTGCCAGCAATTACCTCCGGGAGAAAAATTACAATGAGCAGTTCTTC.

This clonotype was counted between two and nine times. The chain combines TRBV28 with TRBJ2-5, with 15 bases aligning to TRBD2. Germline CDR1 MDHEN, CDR2 SYDVKM. CDR3 length: 19 amino acids. V gave up 7 bases and J gave up 3 bases; unmatched junction bases: 15. CDR3 in DNA: TGTGCCAGCACCCTAGGAGAGGGAGGACTAGCGGGAGGGAAAGAGACCCAGTACTTC. It yields the protein CASTLGEGGLAGGKETQYF.

CDR3 in DNA: TGCGCCAGCAGCCCGACCGTGAAGAACACCGGGGAGCTGTTTTTT. Its protein product is CASSPTVKNTGELFF. V is TRBV5-1 and J is TRBJ2-2; D not certain. CDR1 and CDR2 from the germline V gene are SGHRS and YFSETQ. Trimming left V 4 bases short and J 1 base short, with 11 bases between. This CDR3 spans 15 amino acids. The complete variable domain, with remaining parts taken from reference TRBV5-1 and TRBJ2-2, reads KAGVTQTPRYLIKTRGQQVTLSCSPISGHRSVSWYQQTPGQGLQFLFEYFSETQRNKGNFPGRFSGRQFSNSRSEMNVSTLELGDSALYLCASSPTVKNTGELFFGEGSRLTVL.

This clonotype was counted only a few times. The chain couples TRBV24-1 to TRBJ1-1; 8 bases line up with TRBD1. Germline CDR1 and CDR2: KGHDR and SFDVKD. This CDR3 region has 13 residues. J gave up 4 bases and V 8 bases, and 5 bases lay outside the gene matches. Written as DNA, the CDR3 is TGTGCCACCAATGGCGGACAGGGCACTGAAGCTTTCTTT. It specifies CATNGGQGTEAFF.

The rearrangement joins TRBV4-3 to TRBJ1-5; 7 positions match TRBD1. Trimming cost V 1 base and J 0 bases; bases outside gene matches: 3. This CDR3 has 16 residues. Per the germline V gene, CDR1 is LGHNA and CDR2 is YSLEER. CDR3 sequence (DNA): TGCGCCAGCAGCCAAGGGACAGGAGATAGCAATCAGCCCCAGCATTTT. It encodes CASSQGTGDSNQPQHF.

This clonotype has only a few counts. The chain joins TRBV20-1 to TRBJ2-7; D is unresolved. Per germline, CDR1 DFQATT and CDR2 SNEGSKA (reference sequence). V was trimmed by 4 bases and J by 0 bases, leaving 7 bases between them. The CDR3 runs to 12 residues. For the CDR3, the DNA is TGCAGTGCTACACTTAGCTCCTACGAGCAGTACTTC. Protein product: CSATLSSYEQYF.

The V and J genes are TRBV4-1 and TRBJ2-1, with D perhaps TRBD1 or TRBD2 (5 bases each). The length of the CDR3 is 14 residues. CDR1 and CDR2 (germline): MGHRA, YSYEKL. Trimming shortened V by 5 bases and J by 5 bases, and 13 bases separated the two germline ends. Here the CDR3 reads CASSSRDADNEQFF. DNA of the CDR3: TGCGCCAGCAGCTCCCGGGACGCTGACAATGAGCAGTTCTTC.

This clonotype was detected only a few times. The chain carries TRBV20-1 and TRBJ2-4; tentatively, D is TRBD1 (6 bases). This CDR3 region has 15 residues. Germline CDR1 is DFQATT and CDR2 is SNEGSKA (reference sequence). The ends were cut back, 5 bases at V and 4 bases at J, with 18 bases in the middle. The CDR3 region is CSAYEQGRGKNIQYF. Here the CDR3 DNA reads TGCAGTGCTTACGAACAGGGAAGAGGGAAAAACATTCAGTACTTC.

The chain is built from TRBV3-1 and TRBJ2-7; D uncertain. Trimming removed 2 bases from V and 5 bases from J, with 16 bases in between. CDR3 length equals 15 residues. Germline-derived CDR1 and CDR2 are LGHDT and YNNKEL (reference sequence). The CDR3 nucleotides are TGTGCCAGCAGCCAAATGATGAAGTTCGTGGACGAGCAGTACTTC. Its protein product is CASSQMMKFVDEQYF.

V gene TRBV20-1 combines with J gene TRBJ2-5, with 8 bases fitting TRBD1. CDR1 and CDR2 (germline): DFQATT, SNEGSKA (reference sequence). The CDR3 length is 12 residues. The CDR3 DNA reads TGCAGCCTAGGACAGGGCCAAGAGACCCAGTACTTC. This sequence encodes CSLGQGQETQYF.

This clonotype was picked up a small number of times. The V and J genes are TRBV7-9 and TRBJ2-5, with no clear D. This CDR3 comprises 15 residues. V was clipped by 0 bases and J by 1 base, with 9 bases between them. Germline CDR1 reads SEHNR; CDR2 reads FQNEAQ (reference sequence). The CDR3 region is CASSLAELLQETQYF. The CDR3, as DNA: TGTGCCAGCAGCTTAGCGGAGCTACTCCAAGAGACCCAGTACTTC. The variable domain in full, with the rest retrieved from reference TRBV7-9 and TRBJ2-5, is DTGVSQNPRHKITKRGQNVTFRCDPISEHNRLYWYRQTLGQGPEFLTYFQNEAQLEKSRLLSDRFSAERPKGSFSTLEIQRTEQGDSAMYLCASSLAELLQETQYFGPGTRLLVL.

The chain recombines TRBV29-1 with TRBJ2-5; D is perhaps TRBD1 (6 bases). The CDR3 is made up of 14 amino acids. Germline CDR1 is SQVTM and CDR2 is ANQGSEA. V lost 1 base, J lost 2 bases, and 11 bases lay in between. CDR3 bases: TGCAGCGTTGAAGTCACAGGGAAACAAGAGACCCAGTACTTC. This sequence encodes CSVEVTGKQETQYF.

This clonotype was seen more than once but under ten times. The chain uses TRBV28 and TRBJ1-5; D unclear. CDR3 length equals 11 residues. Germline values: CDR1 MDHEN, CDR2 SYDVKM. The ends were cut back, 5 bases at V and 4 bases at J, with 3 bases in the middle. This chain's CDR3 is CASSQNQPQHF. CDR3 sequence (DNA): TGTGCCAGCAGTCAAAATCAGCCCCAGCATTTT.

This rearrangement joins TRBV28 to TRBJ2-3; the D call may be TRBD1 or TRBD2 (5 bases each). V lost 5 bases and J 2 bases, leaving 17 bases between the germline ends. CDR3 length: 16 residues. The germline gives CDR1 MDHEN, CDR2 SYDVKM. CDR3 sequence: CASSLDTGTNTDTQYF. The CDR3 bases are TGTGCCAGCAGTCTCGATACCGGGACCAACACAGATACGCAGTATTTT.

This clonotype was recorded a few times. The J gene is TRBJ2-7, the V gene TRBV27, with D perhaps given as TRBD1 or TRBD2 (5 bases each). CDR1 and CDR2 from the germline V gene are MNHEY and SMNVEV (reference sequence). Trimming removed 6 bases from V and 2 bases from J, with 14 bases in between. The CDR3 sequence is 14 residues long. CDR3 sequence: CASSRRGGTYEQYF. For the CDR3, the DNA is TGTGCCAGCAGCCGACGGGGCGGAACCTACGAGCAGTACTTC.

The chain links TRBV4-2 to TRBJ2-7; no firm D call. Germline CDR1 LGHNA, CDR2 YNFKEQ. V was shortened by 0 bases and J by 2 bases, with 11 bases between the two germline ends. The CDR3 loop spans 15 amino acids. The CDR3 DNA follows: TGTGCCAGCAGCCAAGATAGGCAGGAAACCTACGAGCAGTACTTC. The encoded protein is CASSQDRQETYEQYF.

This clonotype occurred a few times. The gene calls are TRBV27 and TRBJ2-4; 10 nucleotides align to TRBD2. Germline V CDR1 and CDR2: MNHEY, SMNVEV (reference sequence). The CDR3 sequence is 16 residues long. J was trimmed by 4 bases and V by 5 bases; bases with no gene match: 8. As DNA, the CDR3 is TGTGCCAGCAGTCCTACCCGGACTAGCGGTAAAAACATTCAGTACTTC. It translates to CASSPTRTSGKNIQYF.

This clonotype was observed at least ten times. The rearrangement links TRBV7-9 to TRBJ1-4; D is unresolved. V was clipped by 1 base and J by 7 bases, with 4 bases between them. The CDR3 has 12 amino acids. The germline CDR1 and CDR2 sequences are SEHNR and FQNEAQ (reference sequence). This CDR3 reads CASSLGLEKLFF. CDR3 coding DNA: TGTGCCAGCAGCTTAGGTCTTGAAAAACTGTTTTTT.

This rearrangement joins TRBV9 to TRBJ2-1; TRBD2 agrees at 7 bases. The CDR3 is 16 residues long. Germline V CDR1 and CDR2: SGDLS, YYNGEE. V was pared by 6 bases and J by 0 bases, with 9 bases of the junction left unmatched. The DNA of the CDR3 is TGTGCCAGCACACCGGGACTACAGAGCTCCTACAATGAGCAGTTCTTC. Translating gives CASTPGLQSSYNEQFF.

This clonotype was seen more than once but under ten times. The rearrangement links TRBV20-1 to TRBJ1-4; D is perhaps TRBD1 (5 bases). V gave up 5 bases and J gave up 7 bases, with 20 bases separating them. CDR3 length: 15 amino acids. CDR1 and CDR2 (germline): DFQATT, SNEGSKA (reference sequence). The CDR3 spells CSAPAGGPGGEKLFF. Here the CDR3 DNA reads TGCAGTGCTCCCGCGGGGGGACCCGGTGGTGAAAAACTGTTTTTT.

A few counts support this clonotype. The chain uses TRBV20-1 and TRBJ2-5, with D perhaps being TRBD1 or TRBD2 (5 bases each). Germline V gives CDR1 DFQATT, CDR2 SNEGSKA (reference sequence). The CDR3 is 16 residues long. V was pared by 2 bases and J by 2 bases, with 18 bases between. CDR3 DNA sequence: TGCAGTGCTAGAAAGGGACGGCGAAACGGACAAGAGACCCAGTACTTC. It specifies CSARKGRRNGQETQYF.

A few counts support this clonotype. The rearrangement joins TRBV5-1 to TRBJ2-1, with no clear D. Trimming took 0 bases from V and 12 from J, leaving 7 bases between them. This CDR3 has 11 amino acids. Germline V gives CDR1 SGHRS, CDR2 YFSETQ. CDR3 protein: CASSLGLWQFF. The DNA for the CDR3 is TGCGCCAGCAGCTTGGGCCTGTGGCAGTTCTTC. Full variable domain (missing parts from reference TRBV5-1 and TRBJ2-1): KAGVTQTPRYLIKTRGQQVTLSCSPISGHRSVSWYQQTPGQGLQFLFEYFSETQRNKGNFPGRFSGRQFSNSRSEMNVSTLELGDSALYLCASSLGLWQFFGPGTRLTVL.

The sample holds a few counts of this clonotype. This sequence joins TRBV10-2 and TRBJ2-7; tentatively, D is TRBD1 (6 bases). With 3 bases removed from V and 6 bases from J, the gap between germline ends came to 18 bases. CDR1 WSHSY and CDR2 SAAADI come from the germline V gene. The CDR3 consists of 15 residues. Here the CDR3 DNA reads TGCGCCAGCAGTGACCGCCCAGGGGACCGCTCCGAGCAGTACTTC. It is translated as CASSDRPGDRSEQYF.

V usage is TRBV6-2 or TRBV6-3 and J usage is TRBJ2-1, with D perhaps matching TRBD1 (5 bases). The DNA end favors TRBJ2-7, so the J call may be wrong. This CDR3 is 14 amino acids long. Germline V gene sequence: CDR1 MNHEY, CDR2 SVGEGT. CDR3 in amino acids: CASNPIDRDYEQYF. DNA of the CDR3: TGTGCCAGCAACCCCATCGACAGAGACTACGAGCAGTACTTC.